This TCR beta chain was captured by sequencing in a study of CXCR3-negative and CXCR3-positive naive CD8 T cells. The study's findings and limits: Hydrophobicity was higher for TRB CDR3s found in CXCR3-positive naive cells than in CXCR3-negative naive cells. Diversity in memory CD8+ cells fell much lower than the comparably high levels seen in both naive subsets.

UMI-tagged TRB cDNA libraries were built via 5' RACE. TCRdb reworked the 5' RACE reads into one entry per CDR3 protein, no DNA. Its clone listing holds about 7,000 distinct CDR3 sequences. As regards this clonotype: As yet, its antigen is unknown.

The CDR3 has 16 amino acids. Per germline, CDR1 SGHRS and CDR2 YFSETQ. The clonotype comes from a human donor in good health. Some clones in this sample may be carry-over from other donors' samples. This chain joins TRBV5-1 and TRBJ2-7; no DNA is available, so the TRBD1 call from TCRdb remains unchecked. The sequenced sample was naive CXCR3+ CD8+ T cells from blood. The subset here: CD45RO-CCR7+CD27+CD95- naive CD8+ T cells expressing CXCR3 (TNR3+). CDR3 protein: CASSITGTGVPYEQYF. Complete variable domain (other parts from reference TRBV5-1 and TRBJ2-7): KAGVTQTPRYLIKTRGQQVTLSCSPISGHRSVSWYQQTPGQGLQFLFEYFSETQRNKGNFPGRFSGRQFSNSRSEMNVSTLELGDSALYLCASSITGTGVPYEQYFGPGTRLTVT.